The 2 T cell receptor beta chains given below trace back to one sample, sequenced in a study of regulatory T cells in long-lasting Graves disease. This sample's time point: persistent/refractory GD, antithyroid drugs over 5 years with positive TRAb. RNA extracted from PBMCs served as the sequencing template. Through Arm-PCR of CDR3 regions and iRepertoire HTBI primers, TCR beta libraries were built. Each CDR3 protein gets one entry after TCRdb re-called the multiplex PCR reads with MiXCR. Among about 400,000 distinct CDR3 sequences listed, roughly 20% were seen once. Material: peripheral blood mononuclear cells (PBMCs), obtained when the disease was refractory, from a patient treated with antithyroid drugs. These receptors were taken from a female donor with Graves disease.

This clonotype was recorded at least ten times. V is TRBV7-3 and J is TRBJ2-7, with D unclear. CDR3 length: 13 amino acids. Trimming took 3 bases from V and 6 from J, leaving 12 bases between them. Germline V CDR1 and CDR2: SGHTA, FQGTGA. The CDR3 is CASSFKGGSEQYF. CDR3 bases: TGTGCCAGCAGCTTCAAAGGTGGTTCCGAGCAGTACTTC.

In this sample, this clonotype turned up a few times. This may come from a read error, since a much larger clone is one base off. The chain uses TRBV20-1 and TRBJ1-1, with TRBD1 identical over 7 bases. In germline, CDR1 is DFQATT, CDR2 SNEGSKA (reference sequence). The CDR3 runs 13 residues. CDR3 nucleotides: TGCAGTGCCAGCACAGGGGCGAACACTGAAGCTTCCTTT. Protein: CSASTGANTEASF.